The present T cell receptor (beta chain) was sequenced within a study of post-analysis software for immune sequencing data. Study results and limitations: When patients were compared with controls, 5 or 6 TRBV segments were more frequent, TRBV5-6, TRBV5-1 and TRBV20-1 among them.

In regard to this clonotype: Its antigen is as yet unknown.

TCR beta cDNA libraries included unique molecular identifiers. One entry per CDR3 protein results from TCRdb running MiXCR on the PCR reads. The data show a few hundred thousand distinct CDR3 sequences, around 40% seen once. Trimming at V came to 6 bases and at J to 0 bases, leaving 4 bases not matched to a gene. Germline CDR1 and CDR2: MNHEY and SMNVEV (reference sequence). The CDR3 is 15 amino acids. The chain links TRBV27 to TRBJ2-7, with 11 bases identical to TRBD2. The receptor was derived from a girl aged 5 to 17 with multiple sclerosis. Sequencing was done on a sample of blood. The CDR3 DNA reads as TGTGCCAGCAGGGGACTAGCGGACTACTCCTACGAGCAGTACTTC. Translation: CASRGLADYSYEQYF.